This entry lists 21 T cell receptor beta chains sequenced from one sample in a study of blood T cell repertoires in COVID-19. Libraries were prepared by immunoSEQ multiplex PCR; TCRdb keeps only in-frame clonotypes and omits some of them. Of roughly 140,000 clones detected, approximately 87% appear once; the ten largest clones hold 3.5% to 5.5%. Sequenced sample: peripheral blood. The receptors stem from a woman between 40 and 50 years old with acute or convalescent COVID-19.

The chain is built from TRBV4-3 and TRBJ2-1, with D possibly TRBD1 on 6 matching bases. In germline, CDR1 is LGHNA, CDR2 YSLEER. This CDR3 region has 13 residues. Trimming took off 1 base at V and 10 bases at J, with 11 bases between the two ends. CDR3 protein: CASSQVSGTEQFF. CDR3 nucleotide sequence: TGCGCCAGCAGCCAAGTTTCCGGGACAGAGCAGTTCTTC.

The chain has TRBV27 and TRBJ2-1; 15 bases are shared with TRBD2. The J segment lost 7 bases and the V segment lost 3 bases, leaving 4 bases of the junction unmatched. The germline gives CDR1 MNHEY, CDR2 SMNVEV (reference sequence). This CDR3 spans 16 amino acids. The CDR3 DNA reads TGTGCCAGCAGTTTGCACGGGACTAGCGGGAGGAATGAGCAGTTCTTC. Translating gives CASSLHGTSGRNEQFF.

CDR3 sequence reads: CASTETPQGGEKLFF. The CDR3 DNA reads TGTGCCAGCACCGAAACTCCCCAGGGGGGTGAAAAACTGTTTTTT. V usage is TRBV2 and J usage is TRBJ1-4; 7 nucleotides agree with TRBD1. Germline loops: CDR1 SNHLY, CDR2 FYNNEI. The CDR3 runs 15 residues. Trimming at V came to 7 bases and at J to 7 bases, leaving 12 bases not matched to a gene.

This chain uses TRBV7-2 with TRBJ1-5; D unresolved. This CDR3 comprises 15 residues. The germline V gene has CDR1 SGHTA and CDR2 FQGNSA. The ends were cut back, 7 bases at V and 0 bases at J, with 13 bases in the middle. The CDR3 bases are TGTGCCAGCAAACTCAACGAACCTAGCAATCAGCCCCAGCATTTT. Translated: CASKLNEPSNQPQHF.

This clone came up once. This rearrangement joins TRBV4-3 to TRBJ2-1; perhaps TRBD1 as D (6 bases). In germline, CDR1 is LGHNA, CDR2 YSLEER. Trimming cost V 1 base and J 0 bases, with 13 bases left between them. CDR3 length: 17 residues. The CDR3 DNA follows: TGCGCCAGCAGCCAAGGGGTACAGGGTAGCTCCTACAATGAGCAGTTCTTC. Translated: CASSQGVQGSSYNEQFF.

In nucleotides, the CDR3 is TGTGCCAGCAGTTTATCGCCGGGTGTTGGAAACACCATATATTTT. This translates into CASSLSPGVGNTIYF. The chain couples TRBV27 to TRBJ1-3; D is unresolved. The CDR3 extends over 15 amino acids. Between the trimmed V and J ends, which lost 0 bases and 3 bases, there was a span of 9 bases. The V gene's germline CDR1 is MNHEY and CDR2 SMNVEV (reference sequence).

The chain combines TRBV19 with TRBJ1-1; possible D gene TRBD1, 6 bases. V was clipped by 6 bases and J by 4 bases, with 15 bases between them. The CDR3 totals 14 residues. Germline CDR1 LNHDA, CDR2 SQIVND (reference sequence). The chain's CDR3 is CASSSGQKGTEAFF. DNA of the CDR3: TGTGCCAGTAGCTCGGGACAAAAGGGCACTGAAGCTTTCTTT.

CDR3 coding DNA: TGCGCCAGCAGCCAACCCCAGCGAGGGATTCCTGAAGCTTTCTTT. Residues: CASSQPQRGIPEAFF. The V and J genes are TRBV4-1 and TRBJ1-1; D uncertain. The ends were cut back, 2 bases at V and 6 bases at J, with 16 bases in the middle. This CDR3 contains 15 residues. Germline V lookup: CDR1 MGHRA, CDR2 YSYEKL.

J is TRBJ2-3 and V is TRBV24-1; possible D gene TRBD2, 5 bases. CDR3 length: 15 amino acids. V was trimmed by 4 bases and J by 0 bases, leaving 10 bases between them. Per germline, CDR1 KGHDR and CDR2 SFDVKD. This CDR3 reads CATSEGSVSTDTQYF. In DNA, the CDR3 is TGTGCCACCAGTGAAGGTAGCGTGAGCACAGATACGCAGTATTTT.

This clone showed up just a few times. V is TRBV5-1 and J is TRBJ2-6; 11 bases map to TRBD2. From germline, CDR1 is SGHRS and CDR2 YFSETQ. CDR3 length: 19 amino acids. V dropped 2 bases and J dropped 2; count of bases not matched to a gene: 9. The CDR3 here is CASSLGDSGGATGANVLTF. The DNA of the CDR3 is TGCGCCAGCAGCTTAGGGGATAGCGGGGGGGCCACTGGGGCCAACGTCCTGACTTTC.

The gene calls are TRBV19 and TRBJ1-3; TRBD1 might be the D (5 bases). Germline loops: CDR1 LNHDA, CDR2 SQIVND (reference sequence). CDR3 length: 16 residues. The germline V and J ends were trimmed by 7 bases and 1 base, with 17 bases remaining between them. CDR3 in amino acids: CASTQSGDWSGNTIYF. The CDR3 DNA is TGTGCCAGTACCCAATCGGGGGATTGGTCTGGAAACACCATATATTTT.

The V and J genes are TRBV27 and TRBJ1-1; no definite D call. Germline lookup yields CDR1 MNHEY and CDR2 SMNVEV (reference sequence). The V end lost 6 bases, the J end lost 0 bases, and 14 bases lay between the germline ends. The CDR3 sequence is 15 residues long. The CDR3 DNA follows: TGTGCCAGCAGCCCTGCACTCTCGATGAACACTGAAGCTTTCTTT. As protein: CASSPALSMNTEAFF.

CDR3 coding DNA: TGTGCCAGCAGCGTAGGCGGGATAAACTACGAGCAGTACTTC. This gives the protein CASSVGGINYEQYF. V gene TRBV9 combines with J gene TRBJ2-7; D perhaps matches TRBD2 (6 bases). This CDR3 has 14 residues. With 0 bases removed from V and 3 bases from J, the gap between germline ends came to 10 bases. The V gene's germline CDR1 is SGDLS and CDR2 YYNGEE. The full variable domain, its missing parts supplied by reference TRBV9 and TRBJ2-7, is DSGVTQTPKHLITATGQRVTLRCSPRSGDLSVYWYQQSLDQGLQFLIQYYNGEERAKGNILERFSAQQFPDLHSELNLSSLELGDSALYFCASSVGGINYEQYFGPGTRLTVT.

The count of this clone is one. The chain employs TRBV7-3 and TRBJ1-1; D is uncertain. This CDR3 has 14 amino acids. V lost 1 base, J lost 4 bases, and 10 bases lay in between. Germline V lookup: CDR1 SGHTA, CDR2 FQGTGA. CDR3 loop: CASSLIAGGTEAFF. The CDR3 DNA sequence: TGTGCCAGCAGCTTAATAGCGGGTGGCACTGAAGCTTTCTTT.

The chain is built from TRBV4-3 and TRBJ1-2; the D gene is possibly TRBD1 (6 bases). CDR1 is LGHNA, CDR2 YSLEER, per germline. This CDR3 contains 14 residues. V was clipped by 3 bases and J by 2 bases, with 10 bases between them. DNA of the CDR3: TGCGCCAGCAGCCACGTTACAGGGAACTATGGCTACACCTTC. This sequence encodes CASSHVTGNYGYTF.

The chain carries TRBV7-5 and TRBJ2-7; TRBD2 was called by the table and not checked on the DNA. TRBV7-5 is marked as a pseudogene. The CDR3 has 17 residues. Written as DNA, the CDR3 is TGTGCCAGAAGCTTAGCGCGGACTAGCGGGAGATGGAACGAGCAGTACTTC. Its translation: CARSLARTSGRWNEQYF.

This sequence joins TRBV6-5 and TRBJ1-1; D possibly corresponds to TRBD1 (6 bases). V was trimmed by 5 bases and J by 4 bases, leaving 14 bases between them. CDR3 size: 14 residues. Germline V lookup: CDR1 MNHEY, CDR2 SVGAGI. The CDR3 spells CASSPPRGGTEAFF. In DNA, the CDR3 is TGTGCCAGCAGTCCCCCAAGAGGGGGCACTGAAGCTTTCTTT.

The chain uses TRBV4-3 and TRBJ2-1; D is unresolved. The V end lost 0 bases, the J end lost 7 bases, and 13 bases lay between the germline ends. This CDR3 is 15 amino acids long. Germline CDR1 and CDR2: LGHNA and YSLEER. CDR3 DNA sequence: TGCGCCAGCAGCCAAGAAACCTCTAAAGTGAATGAGCAGTTCTTC. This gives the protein CASSQETSKVNEQFF.

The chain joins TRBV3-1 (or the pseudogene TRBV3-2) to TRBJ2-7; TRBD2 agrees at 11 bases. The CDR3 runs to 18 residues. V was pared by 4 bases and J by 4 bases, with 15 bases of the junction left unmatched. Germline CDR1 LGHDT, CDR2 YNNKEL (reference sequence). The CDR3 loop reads CASSPQTPETSGAYEQYF. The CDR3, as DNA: TGTGCCAGCAGCCCCCAAACCCCAGAGACTAGCGGGGCTTACGAGCAGTACTTC.

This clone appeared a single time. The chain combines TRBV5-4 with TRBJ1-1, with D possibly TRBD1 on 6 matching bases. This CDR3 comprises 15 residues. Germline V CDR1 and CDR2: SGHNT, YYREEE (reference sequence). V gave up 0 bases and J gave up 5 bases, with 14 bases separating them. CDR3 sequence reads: CASSLGGRGVTEAFF. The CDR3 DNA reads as TGTGCCAGCAGCTTGGGCGGCAGGGGAGTAACTGAAGCTTTCTTT.

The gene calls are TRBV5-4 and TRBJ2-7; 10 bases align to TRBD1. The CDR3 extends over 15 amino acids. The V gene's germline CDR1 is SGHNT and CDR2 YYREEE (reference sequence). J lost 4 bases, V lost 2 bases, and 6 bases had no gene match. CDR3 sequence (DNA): TGTGCCAGCAGCTTCGACAGGGGGCGGCCTTACGAGCAGTACTTC. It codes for CASSFDRGRPYEQYF.